The entry that follows covers one TCR beta chain sequence. The sample is drawn from a study of blood T cell repertoires in COVID-19. For the study at large: Samples taken during acute and convalescent COVID-19 were collected in the United States, Italy and Spain. PBMCs, B-cell-depleted T cells, or T cells were the source of the cDNA or gDNA that made up the material.

With 2 bases removed from V and 5 bases from J, the gap between germline ends came to 10 bases. Germline CDR1 reads SGHTA; CDR2 reads FQGNSA. The CDR3 spans 14 residues. The data were produced by immunoSEQ multiplex PCR, yet TCRdb's version contains in-frame clones alone and is incomplete. The data show about 21,000 clones, around 81% seen once. Sequenced material: peripheral blood. The genes are TRBV7-2 and TRBJ2-1; D uncertain. The origin of this receptor is a man between 60 and 70 years old with active COVID-19. The CDR3 nucleotides are TGTGCCAGCAGCTTATCCTACAGCCACAATGAGCAGTTCTTC. This gives the protein CASSLSYSHNEQFF.